This T cell receptor beta chain was profiled in a study of shared clonotypes between healthy human individuals. Study information: Three CD4 naive, three CD4 memory, two CD8 naive and one CD8 memory plate were used per donor. Study findings and constraints: It was the non-shared clonotypes that had lower generation probabilities than clonotypes shared by all four donors. How much donors shared clonotypes was expected to be affected by sequencing depth.

Produced via immunoSEQ multiplex PCR; TCRdb's table is partial and in-frame only. The sample has about 1 million clones, roughly 75% seen once. Of note for this clone: No antigen is known for it.

Every one of the donors was a Caucasian adult that lived in Nashville, Tennessee. CDR1 and CDR2 (germline): MGHDK, SYGVNS. V shed 6 bases and J 2 bases; nucleotides not matched to a gene: 6. The CDR3 has 15 amino acids. The specimen sequenced was memory CD4+ T cells sorted from blood. The subset here: CD45RA-negative fraction. The V call is TRBV25-1, the J call TRBJ2-7; the match to TRBD1 covers 11 bases. The receptor was isolated from a man between 18 and 29 years old in good health. CDR3 nucleotides: TGTGCCAGCAGACCCGGGACAGGGGGAACCTACGAGCAGTACTTC. Amino acid sequence: CASRPGTGGTYEQYF.